This TCR beta chain was observed in a study of T cell responses to AZD1222 COVID-19 vaccine. Study summary: Second doses that came at about 4 or about 12 weeks were put together.

TCRdb keeps only in-frame clones here, not all; method: immunoSEQ multiplex PCR. The table includes 100,000 to 130,000 clones, about 86% detected once. This sequence was found in an adult in good health. This sample comprised peripheral blood, obtained on day 0 of AZD1222 vaccination.

This CDR3 reads CASSLGTGGWNEQFF. The CDR3 nucleotides are TGTGCCAGCAGCTTGGGGACAGGGGGCTGGAATGAGCAGTTCTTC. The chain uses TRBV7-9 and TRBJ2-1, with 12 bases that match TRBD1. The ends lost 3 bases at V and 7 bases at J; junction bases unmatched: 4. Germline lookup yields CDR1 SEHNR and CDR2 FQNEAQ (reference sequence). The CDR3 loop spans 15 amino acids. Full variable domain (rest looked up from reference TRBV7-9 and TRBJ2-1): DTGVSQNPRHKITKRGQNVTFRCDPISEHNRLYWYRQTLGQGPEFLTYFQNEAQLEKSRLLSDRFSAERPKGSFSTLEIQRTEQGDSAMYLCASSLGTGGWNEQFFGPGTRLTVL.